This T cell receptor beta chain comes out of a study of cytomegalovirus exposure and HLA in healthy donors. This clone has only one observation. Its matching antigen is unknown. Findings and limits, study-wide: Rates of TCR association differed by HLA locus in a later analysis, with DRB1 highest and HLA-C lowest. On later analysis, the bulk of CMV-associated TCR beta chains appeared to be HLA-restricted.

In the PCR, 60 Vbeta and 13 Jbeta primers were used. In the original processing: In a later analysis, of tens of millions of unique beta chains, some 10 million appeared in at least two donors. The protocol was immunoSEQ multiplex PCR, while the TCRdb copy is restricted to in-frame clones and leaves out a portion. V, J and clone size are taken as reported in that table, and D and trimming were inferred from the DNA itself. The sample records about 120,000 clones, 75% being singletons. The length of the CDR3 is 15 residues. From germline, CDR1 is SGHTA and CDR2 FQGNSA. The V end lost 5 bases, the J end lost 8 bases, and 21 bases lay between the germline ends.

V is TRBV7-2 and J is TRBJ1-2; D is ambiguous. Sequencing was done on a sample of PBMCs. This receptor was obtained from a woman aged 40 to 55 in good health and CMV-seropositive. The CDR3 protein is CASSGWPMGYEGYTF. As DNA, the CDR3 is TGTGCCAGCAGCGGATGGCCGATGGGCTACGAGGGCTACACCTTC.